Listed here are 10 T cell receptor beta chains from one sample, sequenced in a study of blood T cell repertoires in COVID-19 (dated by TCRdb to the early 2020s). Library preparation used the immunoSEQ multiplex PCR assay. TCRdb holds this immuneACCESS table with in-frame rearrangements only. Some clones are missing; in checked studies, unresolved V genes explain under half, and the rest has no known cause. This sample comprises roughly 250,000 clones, roughly 91% of them detected only once. The ten largest account for over 0.8% of the sample. Source material: peripheral blood. These receptors all stem from a man aged 25-40 years with COVID-19, enrolled during active disease.

The J gene is TRBJ1-3, the V gene TRBV11-2; weak D call: TRBD1 (5 bases). The CDR3 is 16 amino acids. Trimming stripped 0 bases from V and 3 bases from J, with 12 bases between. CDR1 is SGHAT, CDR2 FQNNGV, per germline. The CDR3 sequence is CASSLDPGGGGNTIYF. The CDR3 DNA follows: TGTGCCAGCAGCTTAGATCCCGGGGGTGGTGGAAACACCATATATTTT.

The rearrangement joins TRBV4-1 to TRBJ2-2, with TRBD1 as a possible D gene (7 bases). The V end lost 1 base, the J end lost 2 bases, and 17 bases lay between the germline ends. Germline CDR1 is MGHRA and CDR2 is YSYEKL. The CDR3 runs to 18 residues. In nucleotides, the CDR3 is TGCGCCAGCAGCCAAGGTCAGGGGGGCTCCTTAAACACCGGGGAGCTGTTTTTT. It translates to CASSQGQGGSLNTGELFF.

This clone was counted once. The chain employs TRBV13 and TRBJ1-2; 11 bases align to TRBD1. The CDR3 sequence is 18 residues long. Trimming took 5 bases from V and 0 from J; bases not matched to a gene: 11. CDR1 and CDR2 (germline): PRHDT, FYEKMQ (reference sequence). The chain's CDR3 is CASSAGTGGPITNYGYTF. The CDR3 region has the DNA TGTGCCAGCAGCGCCGGGACAGGGGGACCCATAACTAACTATGGCTACACCTTC. Full variable domain (remainder filled in from reference TRBV13 and TRBJ1-2): AAGVIQSPRHLIKEKRETATLKCYPIPRHDTVYWYQQGPGQDPQFLISFYEKMQSDKGSIPDRFSAQQFSDYHSELNMSSLELGDSALYFCASSAGTGGPITNYGYTFGSGTRLTVV.

CDR3 sequence (DNA): TGTGCCAGCAGCCCCCAAGGGGGAAGGGGTAGCACAGATACGCAGTATTTT. Its protein product is CASSPQGGRGSTDTQYF. The chain combines TRBV7-9 with TRBJ2-3, with D perhaps TRBD1 (6 bases). In germline, CDR1 is SEHNR, CDR2 FQNEAQ (reference sequence). The CDR3 covers 17 residues. The V end lost 5 bases, the J end lost 0 bases, and 18 bases lay between the germline ends.

The genes are TRBV5-5 and TRBJ1-4; D call uncertain. The CDR3 extends over 13 amino acids. Germline CDR1 is SGHKS and CDR2 is YYEKEE (reference sequence). Trimming cost V 1 base and J 3 bases, with 4 bases left between them. The CDR3 reads CASSLTANEKLFF. The CDR3 nucleotides are TGTGCCAGCAGCTTGACAGCTAATGAAAAACTGTTTTTT.

The chain has TRBV7-9 and TRBJ1-2, with 9 bases fitting TRBD1. This CDR3 region has 17 residues. Per the germline V gene, CDR1 is SEHNR and CDR2 is FQNEAQ (reference sequence). The trim removed 3 bases at V and 0 bases at J, leaving 8 bases unmatched. In DNA form, the CDR3 reads TGTGCCAGCAGCTTGGGACAGGGCGGAGGGGCTAACTATGGCTACACCTTC. It specifies CASSLGQGGGANYGYTF.

In its sample, this clone was seen once. This chain connects TRBV21-1 to TRBJ1-3; the table gives TRBD1 as D, unverified against the DNA. TRBV21-1 is termed a pseudogene. The CDR3 is 16 residues long. The CDR3 DNA follows: TGTGCCAGCAGCTCCCCTCGGACAGCCTCTGGAAACACCATATATTTT. Translating it yields CASSSPRTASGNTIYF.

This chain connects TRBV29-1 to TRBJ2-2; D perhaps matches TRBD1 (5 bases). Germline V gene lookup returns CDR1 SQVTM and CDR2 ANQGSEA. Deletions cut 6 bases from V and 1 base from J, with 12 bases between. The CDR3 totals 14 residues. This CDR3 reads CSVRQKGNTGELFF. As DNA, the CDR3 is TGCAGCGTCAGACAGAAGGGGAACACCGGGGAGCTGTTTTTT.

The gene calls are TRBV14 and TRBJ1-4; 7 bases are a match to TRBD1. The CDR3 has 14 amino acids. V shed 5 bases, J shed 12 bases, and the junction held 12 bases outside the gene matches. The germline V gene has CDR1 SGHDN and CDR2 FVKESK. CDR3 region: CASSRIQGTGELFF. The CDR3 DNA reads TGTGCCAGCAGCAGAATACAGGGGACGGGGGAACTGTTTTTT.

J is TRBJ2-1 and V is TRBV7-9, with 10 bases aligning to TRBD1. Germline loops: CDR1 SEHNR, CDR2 FQNEAQ (reference sequence). This CDR3 region has 15 residues. The trim removed 6 bases at V and 7 bases at J, leaving 9 bases unmatched. The CDR3, as DNA: TGTGCCAGCAGGAAAATTGGGACAGGGGAGAATGAGCAGTTCTTC. Protein: CASRKIGTGENEQFF.